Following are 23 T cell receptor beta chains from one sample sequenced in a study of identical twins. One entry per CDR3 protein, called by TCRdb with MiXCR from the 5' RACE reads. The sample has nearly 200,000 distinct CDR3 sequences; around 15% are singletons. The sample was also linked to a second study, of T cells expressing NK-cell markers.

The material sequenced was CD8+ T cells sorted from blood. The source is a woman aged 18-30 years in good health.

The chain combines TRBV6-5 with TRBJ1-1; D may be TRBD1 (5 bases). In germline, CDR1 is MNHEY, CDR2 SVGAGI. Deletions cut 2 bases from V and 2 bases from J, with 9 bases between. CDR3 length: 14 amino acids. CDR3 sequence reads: CASSYAQGNTEAFF. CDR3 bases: TGTGCCAGCAGTTACGCCCAGGGAAACACTGAAGCTTTCTTT.

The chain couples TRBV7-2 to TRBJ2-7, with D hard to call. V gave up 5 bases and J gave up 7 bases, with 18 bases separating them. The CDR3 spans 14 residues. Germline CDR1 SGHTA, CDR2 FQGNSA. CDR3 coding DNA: TGTGCCAGCAGCCCGTACTTTTATGGTGGGGAGCAGTACTTC. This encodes CASSPYFYGGEQYF.

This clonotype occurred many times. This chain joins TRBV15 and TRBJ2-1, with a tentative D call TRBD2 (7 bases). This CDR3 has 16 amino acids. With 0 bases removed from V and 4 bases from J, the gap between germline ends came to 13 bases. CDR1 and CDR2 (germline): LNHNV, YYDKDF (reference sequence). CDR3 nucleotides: TGTGCCACCAGCAGAGATGGAGAGGGGGGGTACAATGAGCAGTTCTTC. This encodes CATSRDGEGGYNEQFF.

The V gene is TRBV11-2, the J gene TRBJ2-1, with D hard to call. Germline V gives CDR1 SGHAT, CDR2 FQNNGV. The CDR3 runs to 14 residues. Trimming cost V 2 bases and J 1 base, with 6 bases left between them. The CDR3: CASSLFNSYNEQFF. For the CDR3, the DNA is TGTGCCAGCAGCTTATTCAATTCCTACAATGAGCAGTTCTTC.

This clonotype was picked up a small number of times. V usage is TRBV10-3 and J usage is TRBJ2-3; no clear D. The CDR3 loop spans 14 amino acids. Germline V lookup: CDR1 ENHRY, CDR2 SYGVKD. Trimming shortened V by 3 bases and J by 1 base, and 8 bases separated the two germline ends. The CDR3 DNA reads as TGTGCCATCAGTGAAGGTGCCGGCACAGATACGCAGTATTTT. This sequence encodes CAISEGAGTDTQYF.

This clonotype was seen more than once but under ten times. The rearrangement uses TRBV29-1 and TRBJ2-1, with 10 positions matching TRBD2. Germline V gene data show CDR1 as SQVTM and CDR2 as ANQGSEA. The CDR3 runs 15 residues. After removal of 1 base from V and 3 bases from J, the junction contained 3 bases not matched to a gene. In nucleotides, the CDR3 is TGCAGCGTTGAAGGTACTAGCGGGATCTACAATGAGCAGTTCTTC. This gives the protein CSVEGTSGIYNEQFF.

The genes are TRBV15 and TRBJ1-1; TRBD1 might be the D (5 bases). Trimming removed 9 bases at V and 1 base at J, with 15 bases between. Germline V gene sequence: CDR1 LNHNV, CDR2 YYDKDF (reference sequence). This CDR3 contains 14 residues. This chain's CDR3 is CATSAGRENTEAFF. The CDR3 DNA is TGTGCCACGTCTGCTGGCAGGGAGAACACTGAAGCTTTCTTT.

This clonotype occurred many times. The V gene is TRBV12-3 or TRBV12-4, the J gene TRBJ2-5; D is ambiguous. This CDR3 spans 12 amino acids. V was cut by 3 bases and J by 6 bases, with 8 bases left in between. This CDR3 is CASSFSPKTQYF. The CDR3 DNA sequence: TGTGCCAGCAGTTTTTCCCCGAAGACCCAGTACTTC.

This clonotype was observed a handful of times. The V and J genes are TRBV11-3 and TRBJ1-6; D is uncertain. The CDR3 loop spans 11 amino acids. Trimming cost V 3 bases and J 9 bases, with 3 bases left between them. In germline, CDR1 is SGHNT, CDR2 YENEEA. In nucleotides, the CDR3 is TGTGCCAGCAGCTTGGCTTCACCCCTCCACTTT. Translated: CASSLASPLHF.

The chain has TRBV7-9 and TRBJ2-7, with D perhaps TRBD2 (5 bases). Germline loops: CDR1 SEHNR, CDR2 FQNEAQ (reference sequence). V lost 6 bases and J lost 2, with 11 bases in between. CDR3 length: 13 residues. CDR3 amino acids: CASRSERAYEQYF. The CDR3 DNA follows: TGTGCCAGCAGATCCGAGAGGGCCTACGAGCAGTACTTC.

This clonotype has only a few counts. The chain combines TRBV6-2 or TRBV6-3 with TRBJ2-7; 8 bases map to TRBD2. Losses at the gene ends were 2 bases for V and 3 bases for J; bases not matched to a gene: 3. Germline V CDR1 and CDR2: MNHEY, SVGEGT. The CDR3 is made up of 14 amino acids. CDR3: CASSYPGLVYEQYF. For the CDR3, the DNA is TGTGCCAGCAGTTACCCGGGACTAGTCTACGAGCAGTACTTC.

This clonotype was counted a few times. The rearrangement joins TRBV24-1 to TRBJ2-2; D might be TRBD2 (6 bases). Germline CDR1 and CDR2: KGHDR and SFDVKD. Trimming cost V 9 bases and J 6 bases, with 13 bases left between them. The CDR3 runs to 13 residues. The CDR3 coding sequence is TGTGCCACCGGGCCCGGGGGACCCGGGGAGCTGTTTTTT. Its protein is CATGPGGPGELFF.

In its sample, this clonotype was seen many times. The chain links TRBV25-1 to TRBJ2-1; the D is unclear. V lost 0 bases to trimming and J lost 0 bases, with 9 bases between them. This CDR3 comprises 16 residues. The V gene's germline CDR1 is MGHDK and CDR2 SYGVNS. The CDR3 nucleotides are TGTGCCAGCAGTGAATATGACGGTGACTCCTACAATGAGCAGTTCTTC. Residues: CASSEYDGDSYNEQFF.

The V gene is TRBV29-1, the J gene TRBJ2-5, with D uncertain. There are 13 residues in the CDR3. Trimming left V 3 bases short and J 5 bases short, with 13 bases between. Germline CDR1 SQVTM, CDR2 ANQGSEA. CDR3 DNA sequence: TGCAGCGTTGACGGCCCCGGCAAGGAGACCCAGTACTTC. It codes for CSVDGPGKETQYF.

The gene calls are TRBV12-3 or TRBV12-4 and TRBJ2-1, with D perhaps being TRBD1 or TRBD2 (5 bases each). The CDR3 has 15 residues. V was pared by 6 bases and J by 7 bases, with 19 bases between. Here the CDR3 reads CASSGHVGVGNEQFF. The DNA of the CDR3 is TGTGCCAGCAGCGGACATGTGGGAGTGGGTAATGAGCAGTTCTTC.

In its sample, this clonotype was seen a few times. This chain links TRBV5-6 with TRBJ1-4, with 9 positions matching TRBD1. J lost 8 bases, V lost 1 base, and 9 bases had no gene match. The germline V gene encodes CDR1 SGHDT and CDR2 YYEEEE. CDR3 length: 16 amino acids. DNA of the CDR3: TGTGCCAGCAGCTTGCCCGGGGACAGGGATGGGGAAAAACTGTTTTTT. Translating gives CASSLPGDRDGEKLFF.

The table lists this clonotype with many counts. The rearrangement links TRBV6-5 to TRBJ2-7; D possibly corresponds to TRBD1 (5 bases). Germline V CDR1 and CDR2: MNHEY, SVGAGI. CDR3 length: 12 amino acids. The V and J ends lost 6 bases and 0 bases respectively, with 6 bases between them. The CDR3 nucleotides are TGTGCCAGCAGGGACACCTCCTACGAGCAGTACTTC. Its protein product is CASRDTSYEQYF.

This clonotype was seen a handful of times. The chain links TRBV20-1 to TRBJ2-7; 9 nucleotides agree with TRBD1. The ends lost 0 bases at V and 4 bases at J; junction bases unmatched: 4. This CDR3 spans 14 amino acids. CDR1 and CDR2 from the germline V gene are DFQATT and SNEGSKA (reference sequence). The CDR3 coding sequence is TGCAGTGCTAGAGATGAAGGACAGGGGTACGAGCAGTACTTC. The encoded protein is CSARDEGQGYEQYF.

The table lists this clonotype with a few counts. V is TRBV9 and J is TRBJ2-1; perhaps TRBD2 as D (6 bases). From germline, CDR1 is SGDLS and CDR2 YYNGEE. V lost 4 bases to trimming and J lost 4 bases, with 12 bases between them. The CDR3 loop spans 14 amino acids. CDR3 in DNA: TGTGCCAGCAGCAATGGGGGGTATTACAATGAGCAGTTCTTC. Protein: CASSNGGYYNEQFF. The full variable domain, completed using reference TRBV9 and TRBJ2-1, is DSGVTQTPKHLITATGQRVTLRCSPRSGDLSVYWYQQSLDQGLQFLIQYYNGEERAKGNILERFSAQQFPDLHSELNLSSLELGDSALYFCASSNGGYYNEQFFGPGTRLTVL.

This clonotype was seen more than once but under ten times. CDR3 in DNA: TGCAGTGCTAGAGATAGAGCGGGCCCGTTCACAGATACGCAGTATTTT. Protein sequence: CSARDRAGPFTDTQYF. This chain connects TRBV20-1 to TRBJ2-3, with D possibly being TRBD2 (6 bases). The V end was cut by 0 bases, the J end by 2 bases, with 15 bases between. Germline CDR1 and CDR2: DFQATT and SNEGSKA (reference sequence). The CDR3 runs to 16 residues.

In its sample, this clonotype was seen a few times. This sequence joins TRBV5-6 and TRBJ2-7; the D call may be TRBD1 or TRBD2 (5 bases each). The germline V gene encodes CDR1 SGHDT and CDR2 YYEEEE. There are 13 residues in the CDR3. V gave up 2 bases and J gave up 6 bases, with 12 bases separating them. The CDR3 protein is CASSFGTTLEQYF. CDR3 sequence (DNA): TGTGCCAGCAGCTTTGGGACGACCCTCGAGCAGTACTTC.

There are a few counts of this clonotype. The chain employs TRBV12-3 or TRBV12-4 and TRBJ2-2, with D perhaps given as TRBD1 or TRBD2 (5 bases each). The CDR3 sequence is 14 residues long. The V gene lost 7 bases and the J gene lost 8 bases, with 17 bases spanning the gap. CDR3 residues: CASTWTGPTGELFF. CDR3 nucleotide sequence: TGTGCCAGCACCTGGACGGGGCCGACGGGGGAGCTGTTTTTT.

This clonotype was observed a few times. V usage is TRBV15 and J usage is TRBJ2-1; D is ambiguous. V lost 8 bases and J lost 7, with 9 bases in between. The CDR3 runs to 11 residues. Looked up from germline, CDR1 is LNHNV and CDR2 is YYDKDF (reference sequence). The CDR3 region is CATLLKNEQFF. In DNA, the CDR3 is TGTGCCACCTTGCTTAAAAATGAGCAGTTCTTC.